The 4 T cell receptor beta chains below come from one sample, sequenced in a study of T cells in Graves' hyperthyroidism and ophthalmopathy. Template material for amplifying TCR beta CDR3 regions consisted of RNA transcripts. TCR CDR3 underwent first-round RT-PCR with the HTBI primer set. Using its own MiXCR run on the multiplex PCR reads, TCRdb lists one record per CDR3 protein. The sample records roughly 570,000 distinct CDR3 sequences, roughly 14% being singletons. Sample: blood. These receptors all come from a young woman with Graves' hyperthyroidism.

To note about this clonotype: A read error may explain this, as a much larger clone is one base away. The chain recombines TRBV27 with TRBJ1-1; D gene ambiguous. Trimming took 10 bases from V and 1 from J, leaving 4 bases between them. This CDR3 is 10 amino acids long. Germline V gene data show CDR1 as MNHEY and CDR2 as SMNVEV (reference sequence). The CDR3 here is CANRNTEAFF. The CDR3 coding sequence is TGTGCCAACCGGAACACTGAAGCTTTCTTT.

This chain connects TRBV20-1 to TRBJ2-3, with 9 bases lining up with TRBD2. V lost 2 bases to trimming and J lost 13 bases; unmatched junction nucleotides: 16. Looked up from germline, CDR1 is DFQATT and CDR2 is SNEGSKA (reference sequence). CDR3 size: 15 residues. The DNA for the CDR3 is TGCAGTGCTAGACCTACTAGCGGGTTAGGGGTGGGGGAGTATTTT. This encodes CSARPTSGLGVGEYF.

The V and J genes are TRBV7-3 and TRBJ2-7; TRBD1 is a possible D gene (6 bases). Trimming pared 2 bases from V and 4 bases from J, leaving 18 bases between. Germline assignment: CDR1 SGHTA and CDR2 FQGTGA. The length of the CDR3 is 16 residues. CDR3 DNA sequence: TGTGCCAGCAGCTTAGGGGTGGGGGCAGGGAAGTACGAGCAGTACTTC. Its protein is CASSLGVGAGKYEQYF.

This clonotype appeared a single time. J is TRBJ1-1 and V is TRBV12-3 or TRBV12-4; 9 nucleotides line up with TRBD1. This CDR3 region has 14 residues. The V segment lost 6 bases and the J segment 5 bases; nucleotides outside the gene matches: 7. The CDR3 protein is CASSDDRGRTEAFF. The CDR3 region has the DNA TGTGCCAGCAGCGATGACAGGGGGAGGACTGAAGCTTTCTTT.